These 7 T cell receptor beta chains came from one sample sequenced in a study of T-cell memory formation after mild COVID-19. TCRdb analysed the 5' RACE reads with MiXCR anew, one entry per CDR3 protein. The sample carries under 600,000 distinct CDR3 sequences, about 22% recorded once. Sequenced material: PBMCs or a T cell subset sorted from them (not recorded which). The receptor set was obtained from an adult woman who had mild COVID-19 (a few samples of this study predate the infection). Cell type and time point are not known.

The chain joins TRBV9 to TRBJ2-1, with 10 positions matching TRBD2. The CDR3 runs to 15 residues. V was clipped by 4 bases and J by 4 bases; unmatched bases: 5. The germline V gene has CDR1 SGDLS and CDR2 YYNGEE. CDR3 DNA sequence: TGTGCCAGCAGCTCTGAGCGGGAGGGGTACAATGAGCAGTTCTTC. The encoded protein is CASSSEREGYNEQFF.

Written as DNA, the CDR3 is TGTGCCAGCAGCCAAGAAGGAGAACTAGCGGGGGAGACAGATACGCAGTATTTT. It translates to CASSQEGELAGETDTQYF. The genes are TRBV3-1 and TRBJ2-3; 11 nucleotides align to TRBD2. V shed 0 bases, J shed 3 bases, and the junction held 8 bases outside the gene matches. The CDR3 sequence is 18 residues long. Germline loops: CDR1 LGHDT, CDR2 YNNKEL (reference sequence).

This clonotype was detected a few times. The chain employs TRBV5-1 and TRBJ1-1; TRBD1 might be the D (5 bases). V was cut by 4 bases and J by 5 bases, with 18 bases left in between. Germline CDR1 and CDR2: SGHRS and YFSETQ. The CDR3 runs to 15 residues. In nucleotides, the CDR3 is TGCGCCAGCAGCGGGACCCAGCGTGTATATACTGAAGCTTTCTTT. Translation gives CASSGTQRVYTEAFF.

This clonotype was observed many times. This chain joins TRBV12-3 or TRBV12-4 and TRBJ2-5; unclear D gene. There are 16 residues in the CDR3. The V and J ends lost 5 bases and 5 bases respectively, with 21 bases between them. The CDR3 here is CASSMIRGWMGETQYF. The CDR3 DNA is TGTGCCAGCAGTATGATCCGAGGCTGGATGGGGGAGACCCAGTACTTC.

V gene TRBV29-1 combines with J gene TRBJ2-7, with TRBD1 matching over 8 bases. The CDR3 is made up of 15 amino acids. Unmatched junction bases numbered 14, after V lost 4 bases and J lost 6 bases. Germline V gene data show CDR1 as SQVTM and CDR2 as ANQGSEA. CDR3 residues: CSVGYGGQDAREQYF. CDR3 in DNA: TGCAGCGTTGGATACGGGGGACAGGACGCTCGCGAGCAGTACTTC.

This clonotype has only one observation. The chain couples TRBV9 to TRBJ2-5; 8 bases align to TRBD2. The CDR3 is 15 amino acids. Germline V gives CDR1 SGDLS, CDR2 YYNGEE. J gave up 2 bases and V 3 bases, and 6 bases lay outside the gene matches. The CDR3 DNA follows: TGTGCCAGCAGCGCGTCGACTAGCGTGCAAGAGACCCAGTACTTC. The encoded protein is CASSASTSVQETQYF. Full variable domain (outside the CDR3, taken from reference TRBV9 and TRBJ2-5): DSGVTQTPKHLITATGQRVTLRCSPRSGDLSVYWYQQSLDQGLQFLIQYYNGEERAKGNILERFSAQQFPDLHSELNLSSLELGDSALYFCASSASTSVQETQYFGPGTRLLVL.

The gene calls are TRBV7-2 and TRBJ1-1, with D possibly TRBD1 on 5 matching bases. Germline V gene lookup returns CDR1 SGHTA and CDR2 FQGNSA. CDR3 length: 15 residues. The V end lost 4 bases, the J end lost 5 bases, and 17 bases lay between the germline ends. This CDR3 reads CASSSSTGTETEAFF. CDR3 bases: TGTGCCAGCAGCTCTTCGACTGGGACGGAAACTGAAGCTTTCTTT.